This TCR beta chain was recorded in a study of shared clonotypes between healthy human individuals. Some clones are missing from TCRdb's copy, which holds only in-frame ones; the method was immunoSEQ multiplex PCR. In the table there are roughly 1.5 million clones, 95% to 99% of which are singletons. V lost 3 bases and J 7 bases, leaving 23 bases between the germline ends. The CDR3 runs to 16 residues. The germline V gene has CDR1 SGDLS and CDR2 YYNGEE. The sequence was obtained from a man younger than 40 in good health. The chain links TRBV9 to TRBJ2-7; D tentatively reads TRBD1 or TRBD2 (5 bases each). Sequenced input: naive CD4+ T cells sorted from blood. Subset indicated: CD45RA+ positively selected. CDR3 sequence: CASSAPRDGDMREQYF. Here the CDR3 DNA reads TGTGCCAGCAGCGCACCCCGGGACGGCGACATGCGTGAGCAGTACTTC.